This is a list of T cell receptor beta chains from one sample in a study of CD8+ T cells in alopecia areata. Produced via immunoSEQ multiplex PCR; TCRdb's table is partial and in-frame only. The sample lists approximately 100,000 clones; almost 60% were seen once. This sample comprised CD8+ T cells sorted from blood, obtained at approximately week 60, from a patient treated with tofacitinib. All receptors come from a human donor with alopecia areata. Both conserved end residues are part of each CDR3. A D gene is named only where the DNA matches it firmly. A row's size may be missing; if present it is once, few, many or a size class.

TRBJ2-7 - - TRBV12-5 CASGLGSLEQYF TGTGCTAGTGGTTTGGGCAGCTTAGAGCAGTACTTC
TRBJ2-1 TRBD2 - TRBV12-5 CASGPTSGDYNEQFF TGTGCTAGTGGCCCGACTAGCGGGGACTACAATGAGCAGTTCTTC
TRBJ2-7 - - TRBV12-5 CASGLRDGDYEQYF TGTGCTAGTGGTTTGAGGGATGGGGACTACGAGCAGTACTTC
TRBJ1-5 - - TRBV7-6 CASSSSRDGHSNQPQHF TGTGCCAGCAGCTCGAGCCGGGACGGGCATAGCAATCAGCCCCAGCATTTT
TRBJ1-4 - - TRBV6-5 CASARAGATNEKLFF TGTGCCAGCGCCAGGGCCGGGGCAACTAATGAAAAACTGTTTTTT
TRBJ2-7 - once TRBV5-1 CASSGAGTEQYF TGCGCCAGCAGCGGTGCGGGGACCGAGCAGTACTTC
TRBJ1-5 - once TRBV6-5 CASSISWDNQPQHF TGTGCCAGCAGTATTAGCTGGGACAATCAGCCCCAGCATTTT
TRBJ2-6 TRBD2 few TRBV7-7 CATWGGSGANVLTF TGTGCGACATGGGGGGGCTCTGGGGCCAACGTCCTGACTTTC
TRBJ1-1 - - TRBV2 CASSQTVNTEAFF TGTGCCAGCAGTCAGACAGTGAACACTGAAGCTTTCTTT
TRBJ2-7 TRBD1 - TRBV5-1 CASSQLLGQNYEQYF TGCGCCAGCAGCCAACTACTGGGACAGAACTACGAGCAGTACTTC
TRBJ2-1 - - TRBV15 CATSRDRVGEQFF TGTGCCACCAGCAGAGATCGGGTGGGTGAGCAGTTCTTC
TRBJ2-3 TRBD1 - TRBV7-9 CASSTRQGASTDTQYF TGTGCCAGCAGCACCCGACAGGGGGCAAGCACAGATACGCAGTATTTT
TRBJ1-6 TRBD1 - TRBV7-9 CASKPGQGSSPLHF TGTGCCAGCAAGCCGGGACAGGGTAGCTCACCCCTCCACTTT
TRBJ2-2 - medium-sized TRBV7-2 CASSLGRPLSGSTGELFF TGTGCCAGCAGCTTAGGGCGGCCTCTGTCGGGATCCACCGGGGAGCTGTTTTTT
TRBJ1-1 - - TRBV7-9 CASRKRTDINTEAFF TGTGCCAGCAGAAAGAGAACAGATATAAACACTGAAGCTTTCTTT
TRBJ1-4 - - TRBV11-2 CASSLYRSFNEKLFF TGTGCCAGCAGCTTATACCGCAGCTTCAATGAAAAACTGTTTTTT
TRBJ2-5 TRBD2 - TRBV28 CASSPPRRGASQETQYF TGTGCCAGCAGTCCACCAAGGCGGGGGGCCTCCCAAGAGACCCAGTACTTC
TRBJ2-7 - - TRBV27 CASNPLEGGLGEQYF TGTGCCAGCAACCCCCTCGAGGGGGGCCTGGGCGAGCAGTACTTC
TRBJ2-5 TRBD1 - TRBV7-9 CASSFRDRRETQYF TGTGCCAGCAGCTTCCGGGACAGACGGGAGACCCAGTACTTC
TRBJ1-3 - - TRBV7-9 CASSLAGTESSGNTIYF TGTGCCAGCAGCTTAGCGGGGACGGAGAGCTCTGGAAACACCATATATTTT
TRBJ2-1 - - TRBV2 CASSESDNEQFF TGTGCCAGCAGTGAATCGGACAATGAGCAGTTCTTC
TRBJ2-3 - - TRBV15 CATSREGDFSTDTQYF TGTGCCACCAGCAGAGAGGGGGACTTTAGCACAGATACGCAGTATTTT
TRBJ1-6 - - TRBV4-1 CASSQPGVYGSYNSPLHF TGCGCCAGCAGCCAACCAGGGGTTTATGGCTCCTATAATTCACCCCTCCACTTT
TRBJ1-4 - - TRBV25-1 CASSDGGGIEKLFF TGTGCCAGCAGTGATGGCGGGGGGATCGAAAAACTGTTTTTT
TRBJ2-1 - few TRBV7-6 CASSLSGRSSYNEQFF TGTGCCAGCAGCTTATCAGGACGGAGCTCCTACAATGAGCAGTTCTTC
TRBJ1-6 TRBD1 - TRBV6-5 CASRAGTGNNSPLHF TGTGCCAGCAGGGCCGGGACAGGGAATAATTCACCCCTCCACTTT
TRBJ1-1 - few TRBV29-1 CSVLTGNVEAFF TGCAGCGTTCTGACAGGTAACGTCGAAGCTTTCTTT
TRBJ2-5 TRBD2 few TRBV5-6 CASSLLRIAGDQETQYF TGTGCCAGCAGCTTGTTGCGAATAGCGGGGGACCAAGAGACCCAGTACTTC
TRBJ1-1 TRBD1 few TRBV2 CASETRDSPEAFF TGTGCCAGCGAAACCAGGGACAGCCCTGAAGCTTTCTTT
TRBJ1-1 - few TRBV6-6 CASSSDGNTEAFF TGTGCCAGCAGTTCGGACGGTAACACTGAAGCTTTCTTT
TRBJ2-5 - - TRBV7-9 CASSPPGISQETQYF TGTGCCAGCAGTCCGCCGGGGATCTCTCAAGAGACCCAGTACTTC
TRBJ1-1 TRBD1 few TRBV29-1 CSFTGGSTEAFF TGCAGCTTCACAGGGGGCAGTACTGAAGCTTTCTTT
TRBJ1-2 - - TRBV6-5 CASSLGQSYGYTF TGTGCCAGCAGTCTGGGTCAGAGCTATGGCTACACCTTC
TRBJ1-5 TRBD1 - TRBV18 CASSPKLEPGQVFYSNQPQHF TGTGCCAGCTCACCTAAGCTGGAACCGGGACAGGTTTTCTATAGCAATCAGCCCCAGCATTTT
TRBJ1-5 - - TRBV4-1 CASSQVARASNQPQHF TGCGCCAGCAGCCAAGTCGCCAGAGCTAGCAATCAGCCCCAGCATTTT
TRBJ2-1 TRBD2 - TRBV29-1 CSVLGGAENEQFF TGCAGCGTTCTCGGGGGGGCCGAGAATGAGCAGTTCTTC
TRBJ1-5 - - TRBV2 CASNGRLYSNQPQHF TGTGCCTCCAACGGCAGACTATATAGCAATCAGCCCCAGCATTTT
TRBJ2-2 - few TRBV5-6 CAILKSGELFF TGTGCCATCTTAAAGTCCGGGGAGCTGTTTTTT
TRBJ1-5 - - TRBV7-8 CASSTGQKGQPQHF TGTGCCAGCAGCACAGGACAGAAGGGCCAGCCCCAGCATTTT
TRBJ2-3 - - TRBV30 CAWAGEGGTDTQYF TGTGCCTGGGCAGGAGAGGGCGGCACAGATACGCAGTATTTT
TRBJ2-7 - once TRBV4-1 CASSQKESAGDEQYF TGCGCCAGCAGCCAAAAAGAGTCGGCAGGTGACGAGCAGTACTTC
TRBJ2-6 TRBD2 - TRBV5-1 CASRPSGGASGANVLTF TGCGCCAGCAGGCCCTCGGGGGGGGCCTCTGGGGCCAACGTCCTGACTTTC
TRBJ2-7 - - TRBV30 CAWSVSGVGHEQYF TGTGCCTGGAGTGTGTCAGGGGTTGGCCACGAGCAGTACTTC
TRBJ2-1 TRBD1 - TRBV5-6 CASSSRDRGNEQFF TGTGCCAGCAGCTCCCGGGACAGGGGTAATGAGCAGTTCTTC
TRBJ1-6 - once TRBV7-2 CASSGVDFSSYNSPLHF TGTGCCAGCAGCGGGGTCGACTTTAGCTCCTATAATTCACCCCTCCACTTT
TRBJ2-3 - few TRBV4-1 CASSPWGSTDTQYF TGCGCCAGCAGCCCGTGGGGGAGCACAGATACGCAGTATTTT
TRBJ1-1 - - TRBV5-6 CASSPGTGNTEAFF TGTGCCAGCAGCCCTGGGACTGGGAACACTGAAGCTTTCTTT
TRBJ1-2 TRBD1 - TRBV13 CASSRGTGPGDYGYTF TGTGCCAGCAGCCGGGGGACAGGCCCTGGGGATTATGGCTACACCTTC
TRBJ2-7 TRBD2 few TRBV5-1 CASSLVAGGHYEQYF TGCGCCAGCAGCTTGGTAGCGGGGGGGCACTACGAGCAGTACTTC
TRBJ2-5 TRBD2 - TRBV4-1 CASGGTSVRETQYF TGCGCCAGCGGAGGGACTAGCGTCCGAGAGACCCAGTACTTC
TRBJ1-1 - - TRBV7-9 CASSLAKDGGAFF TGTGCCAGCAGCTTAGCTAAGGACGGGGGGGCTTTCTTT
TRBJ2-7 - - TRBV6-5 CASRGPGPDYEQYF TGTGCCAGCAGAGGACCGGGACCGGACTACGAGCAGTACTTC
TRBJ1-2 TRBD1 many TRBV11-2 CASSPDRAQNYGYTF TGTGCCAGCAGTCCAGACAGGGCCCAAAACTATGGCTACACCTTC
TRBJ2-7 - - TRBV5-6 CASSLAGGRQRSSYEQYF TGTGCCAGCAGCTTGGCCGGTGGGCGACAGAGGAGCTCCTACGAGCAGTACTTC
TRBJ2-5 - - TRBV29-1 CSVGLGETQYF TGCAGCGTTGGACTAGGGGAGACCCAGTACTTC
TRBJ2-7 TRBD1 few TRBV7-9 CASSLVQGEYYEQYF TGTGCCAGCAGCTTAGTACAGGGGGAATACTACGAGCAGTACTTC
TRBJ2-3 - few TRBV20-1 CSALLVYTQYF TGCAGTGCCCTCCTCGTTTATACGCAGTATTTT
TRBJ1-2 - - TRBV15 CATSGWGSPASYGYTF TGTGCCACCAGCGGCTGGGGGTCCCCAGCCTCCTATGGCTACACCTTC
TRBJ2-3 - - TRBV5-1 CASSLTGVGGPVTDTQYF TGCGCCAGCAGCTTGACAGGGGTAGGAGGGCCAGTCACAGATACGCAGTATTTT
TRBJ2-1 - few TRBV13 CASSSEGVSYEQFF TGTGCCAGCAGCTCAGAAGGGGTCAGCTATGAGCAGTTCTTC